The TCR beta chain described here comes from a study of beta chain features in type 1 diabetes. The whole isolated RNA underwent reverse transcription, so sequencing captured expressed TCRB transcripts. The protocol was immunoSEQ multiplex PCR, while the TCRdb copy is restricted to in-frame clones and leaves out a portion. The table records under 90,000 clones, under 35% of them present only once. Looked up from germline, CDR1 is SGHAT and CDR2 is FQDESV (reference sequence). This CDR3 has 18 residues. The junction had 18 bases not matched to a gene; V was cut back by 5 bases and J by 6 bases. The rearrangement links TRBV11-1 to TRBJ2-3, with 9 bases matching TRBD2. Input material: stem cell memory CD4+ T cells from blood. The receptor was isolated from a woman aged 18-29 years in good health. The CDR3 region has the DNA TGTGCCAGCAGCGGAGCCGATCGCGGGAGGGCCGGAAAGGATACGCAGTATTTT. Translating it yields CASSGADRGRAGKDTQYF.